One sample yielded the 23 T cell receptor beta chains listed below, sequenced in a study of cytomegalovirus exposure and HLA in healthy donors (TCRdb year 2017). Libraries came from the immunoSEQ multiplex PCR assay. For the multiplex PCR, a mixture combining 60 forward primers for TCR Vbeta segments and 13 reverse primers for TCR Jbeta segments was used. Entries here come from immuneACCESS through TCRdb and include only in-frame sequences with V and J called. Some clones fail to appear in such tables; in the studies checked, an unresolved V gene covers under half of the shortfall, and the cause of the remainder is unknown. This sample gives 20,000 to 30,000 clones in total; approximately 79% of them show up just once. Together, the top ten hold 3.5% to 5.5% of the sample. Material for sequencing was PBMCs. The receptors were sampled from a male donor in good health and CMV-seronegative.

The rearrangement uses TRBV23-1 and TRBJ2-7; possible D gene TRBD1, 6 bases. TRBV23-1 is an ORF; its function is uncertain. The CDR3 consists of 16 residues. The V and J ends lost 4 bases and 0 bases respectively, with 16 bases between them. The CDR3 loop reads CASSLGQQGHSYEQYF. The CDR3 nucleotides read TGCGCCAGCAGTCTGGGCCAGCAGGGACACTCCTACGAGCAGTACTTC.

The V and J genes are TRBV27 and TRBJ1-2; the D gene is possibly TRBD1 (5 bases). This CDR3 spans 15 amino acids. Germline V gene sequence: CDR1 MNHEY, CDR2 SMNVEV (reference sequence). V was clipped by 8 bases and J by 3 bases, with 19 bases between them. The CDR3 nucleotides are TGTGCCAGCTCCTACAAGGGTCAGGGTCACTATGGCTACACCTTC. Translation gives CASSYKGQGHYGYTF.

The chain has TRBV7-3 and TRBJ2-7, with 7 bases lining up with TRBD1. Germline loops: CDR1 SGHTA, CDR2 FQGTGA. Losses at the gene ends were 3 bases for V and 6 bases for J; bases not matched to a gene: 5. The CDR3 runs 13 residues. The CDR3 nucleotides are TGTGCCAGCAGCTTTGATACAGGGGCCGAGCAGTACTTC. The encoded protein is CASSFDTGAEQYF.

The chain uses TRBV7-2 and TRBJ2-2; 7 bases agree with TRBD2. Germline V gene data show CDR1 as SGHTA and CDR2 as FQGNSA. J gave up 7 bases and V 2 bases, and 7 bases lay outside the gene matches. The CDR3 is 15 amino acids. For the CDR3, the DNA is TGTGCCAGCAGCTTACGGCGGGAGATAGTCGGGGAGCTGTTTTTT. Its protein is CASSLRREIVGELFF.

The chain is built from TRBV27 and TRBJ2-1; 10 bases match TRBD1. J lost 2 bases, V lost 5 bases, and 3 bases had no gene match. Per the germline V gene, CDR1 is MNHEY and CDR2 is SMNVEV (reference sequence). The CDR3 spans 15 residues. In DNA, the CDR3 is TGTGCCAGCAGTGTAGGACAGGGGGCCTACAATGAGCAGTTCTTC. This translates into CASSVGQGAYNEQFF.

CDR3 sequence reads: CASSPGTGGSPLHF. In nucleotides, the CDR3 is TGTGCCAGTTCACCCGGGACAGGGGGCTCACCCCTCCACTTT. V is TRBV6-1 and J is TRBJ1-6, with 12 nucleotides matching TRBD1. V lost 9 bases to trimming and J lost 10 bases; unmatched junction nucleotides: 7. The CDR3 loop spans 14 amino acids. The germline CDR1 and CDR2 sequences are MNHNS and SASEGT.

This chain connects TRBV14 to TRBJ2-5; 7 bases are a match to TRBD2. CDR1 and CDR2 from the germline V gene are SGHDN and FVKESK. The CDR3 has 15 amino acids. The trim removed 1 base at V and 5 bases at J, leaving 7 bases unmatched. This CDR3 reads CASSQGLGGGETQYF. The CDR3 nucleotides read TGTGCCAGCAGCCAAGGACTGGGGGGAGGGGAGACCCAGTACTTC.

The CDR3 DNA reads as TGTGCCAGCGGGGGGGCAGTCCAAGAGACCCAGTACTTC. Translating gives CASGGAVQETQYF. The rearrangement uses TRBV2 and TRBJ2-5; a weak D match, TRBD2 (7 bases). Germline CDR1 reads SNHLY; CDR2 reads FYNNEI. The CDR3 extends over 13 amino acids. V lost 8 bases and J lost 1, with 11 bases in between.

The chain combines TRBV19 with TRBJ2-5; D unresolved. Trimming stripped 8 bases from V and 5 bases from J, with 12 bases between. The CDR3 length is 12 residues. Germline V gives CDR1 LNHDA, CDR2 SQIVND (reference sequence). The chain's CDR3 is CASSGPRETQYF. The CDR3 nucleotides read TGTGCCAGTTCTGGCCCCAGGGAGACCCAGTACTTC.

V gene TRBV4-2 combines with J gene TRBJ1-3; D is perhaps TRBD1 (5 bases). This CDR3 spans 17 amino acids. CDR1 and CDR2 from the germline V gene are LGHNA and YNFKEQ. The ends were cut back, 1 base at V and 4 bases at J, with 17 bases in the middle. CDR3 region: CASSQALTDSSGNTIYF. CDR3 nucleotide sequence: TGTGCCAGCAGCCAAGCCCTGACAGACTCCTCAGGAAACACCATATATTTT.

The chain recombines TRBV19 with TRBJ2-7, with D perhaps TRBD1 (6 bases). Trimming pared 4 bases from V and 0 bases from J, leaving 10 bases between. The CDR3 loop spans 14 amino acids. In germline, CDR1 is LNHDA, CDR2 SQIVND (reference sequence). The CDR3 here is CASSTPGDSYEQYF. Here the CDR3 DNA reads TGTGCCAGTAGTACTCCAGGGGACTCCTACGAGCAGTACTTC.

This chain joins TRBV5-6 and TRBJ2-3, with 10 bases that match TRBD2. Germline V gives CDR1 SGHDT, CDR2 YYEEEE. The ends lost 0 bases at V and 0 bases at J; junction bases unmatched: 1. CDR3 size: 16 residues. CDR3 sequence (DNA): TGTGCCAGCAGCTTGGTACTAGCGGGGAGCACAGATACGCAGTATTTT. It specifies CASSLVLAGSTDTQYF.

In its sample, this clone was seen a few times. V usage is TRBV6-6 and J usage is TRBJ1-1; D ambiguous. This CDR3 has 13 amino acids. The V gene's germline CDR1 is MNHNY and CDR2 SVGAGI (reference sequence). V was pared by 5 bases and J by 6 bases, with 13 bases between. The CDR3 loop reads CASSPNNFAEAFF. The CDR3 region has the DNA TGTGCCAGCAGTCCAAACAATTTCGCTGAAGCTTTCTTT.

This chain joins TRBV2 and TRBJ2-5; maybe TRBD2 (5 bases). The CDR3 covers 14 residues. Germline CDR1 is SNHLY and CDR2 is FYNNEI. V shed 8 bases and J shed 4 bases, with 17 bases lying between them. The CDR3 loop is CASLDYLGPETQYF. CDR3 bases: TGTGCCAGCCTAGACTACCTAGGCCCAGAGACCCAGTACTTC.

The rearrangement links TRBV27 to TRBJ2-7; TRBD1 aligns across 12 bases. This CDR3 contains 16 residues. The germline gives CDR1 MNHEY, CDR2 SMNVEV (reference sequence). V was clipped by 2 bases and J by 7 bases; unmatched bases: 9. The CDR3 here is CASSLISGQGAREQYF. The CDR3 DNA reads as TGTGCCAGCAGTTTAATTTCGGGACAGGGGGCTCGAGAGCAGTACTTC.

This clone is termed medium-sized (0.01 to 0.1%). CDR3: CASSAVSDTGELFF. CDR3 nucleotides: TGTGCCAGCAGTGCCGTCTCTGACACCGGGGAGCTGTTTTTT. The chain combines TRBV6-4 with TRBJ2-2; no definite D call. CDR1 MRHNA and CDR2 SNTAGT come from the germline V gene. The CDR3 has 14 residues. V was cut by 4 bases and J by 3 bases, with 9 bases left in between.

This clone was found once. The chain employs TRBV13 and TRBJ2-5; 7 bases line up with TRBD2. The DNA end is a closer match to TRBJ2-7, so the J assignment may be wrong. This CDR3 has 13 amino acids. Germline V gene data show CDR1 as PRHDT and CDR2 as FYEKMQ (reference sequence). The CDR3 sequence is CASSPWGGYEQYF. In nucleotides, the CDR3 is TGTGCCAGCAGCCCCTGGGGGGGCTACGAGCAGTACTTC.

This clone was counted between two and nine times. The chain recombines TRBV30 with TRBJ2-7; D unresolved. The CDR3 runs to 11 residues. The germline V and J ends were trimmed by 2 bases and 4 bases, with 6 bases remaining between them. Germline V lookup: CDR1 GTSNPN, CDR2 SVGIG (reference sequence). In DNA, the CDR3 is TGTGCCTGGAGTCTCGGTTACGAGCAGTACTTC. Its protein is CAWSLGYEQYF. Full variable domain (outside the CDR3, taken from reference TRBV30 and TRBJ2-7): SQTIHQWPATLVQPVGSPLSLECTVEGTSNPNLYWYRQAAGRGLQLLFYSVGIGQISSEVPQNLSASRPQDRQFILSSKKLLLSDSGFYLCAWSLGYEQYFGPGTRLTVT.

The rearrangement joins TRBV28 to TRBJ2-5; D may be TRBD2 (6 bases). CDR1 is MDHEN and CDR2 is SYDVKM in the germline V gene. The CDR3 runs to 13 residues. The V gene lost 6 bases and the J gene lost 2 bases, with 10 bases spanning the gap. The CDR3 spells CASRGLGQETQYF. In DNA form, the CDR3 reads TGTGCCAGCAGGGGACTGGGACAAGAGACCCAGTACTTC.

V and J are TRBV6-5 and TRBJ1-2; D is unclear. V lost 8 bases and J 4 bases, leaving 17 bases between the germline ends. The CDR3 runs 14 residues. Germline V gene sequence: CDR1 MNHEY, CDR2 SVGAGI. As DNA, the CDR3 is TGTGCCAGCGCGCCCGGACGGGATCTCTATGGCTACACCTTC. This gives the protein CASAPGRDLYGYTF.

The sample holds one count of this clone. V and J are TRBV27 and TRBJ2-7; 7 nucleotides agree with TRBD1. The CDR3 loop spans 14 amino acids. The junction had 6 bases not matched to a gene; V was cut back by 6 bases and J by 1 base. From germline, CDR1 is MNHEY and CDR2 SMNVEV (reference sequence). The CDR3 DNA follows: TGTGCCAGCAGGCGGACAGGTCTATCCTACGAGCAGTACTTC. Translated, it gives CASRRTGLSYEQYF.

The chain recombines TRBV5-1 with TRBJ2-2; 11 bases are a match to TRBD1. The trim removed 0 bases at V and 5 bases at J, leaving 6 bases unmatched. The CDR3 consists of 17 residues. CDR1 is SGHRS and CDR2 is YFSETQ in the germline V gene. The CDR3 reads CASSLAGQGAGTGELFF. The CDR3 DNA reads as TGCGCCAGCAGCTTGGCCGGACAGGGGGCAGGGACCGGGGAGCTGTTTTTT.

The chain carries TRBV6-1 and TRBJ1-4; D is perhaps TRBD1 (5 bases). Deletions cut 6 bases from V and 2 bases from J, with 10 bases between. Germline lookup yields CDR1 MNHNS and CDR2 SASEGT. The CDR3 has 14 residues. The CDR3 loop is CASSREETNEKLFF. The DNA for the CDR3 is TGTGCCAGCAGCAGGGAGGAGACTAATGAAAAACTGTTTTTT.